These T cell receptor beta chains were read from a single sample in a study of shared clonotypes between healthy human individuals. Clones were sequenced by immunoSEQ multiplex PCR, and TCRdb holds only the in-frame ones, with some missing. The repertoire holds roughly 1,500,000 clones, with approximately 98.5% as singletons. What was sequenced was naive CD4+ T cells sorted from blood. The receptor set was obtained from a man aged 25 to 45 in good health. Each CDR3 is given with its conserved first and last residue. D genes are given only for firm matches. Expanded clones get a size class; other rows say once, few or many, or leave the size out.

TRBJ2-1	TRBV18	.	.	TGTGCCAGCTCACCCCCCGGGGTAGCTAAAAGGTCCTTACTCTATGAGCAGTTCTTC	CASSPPGVAKRSLLYEQFF
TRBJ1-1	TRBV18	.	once	TGTGCCAGCTCAAGACAGGAGAACACTGAAGCTTTCTTT	CASSRQENTEAFF
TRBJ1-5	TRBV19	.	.	TGTGCCAGTAAGGGGTTTTTCAGGGATCGTCAGCCCCAGCATTTT	CASKGFFRDRQPQHF
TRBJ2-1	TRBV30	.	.	TGTGCCTGGAGTGTACGAGGGCAGGGGTACAATGAGCAGTTCTTC	CAWSVRGQGYNEQFF
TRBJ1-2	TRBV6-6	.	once	TGTGCCAGCAGTCAGGGGTATGGCTACACCTTC	CASSQGYGYTF
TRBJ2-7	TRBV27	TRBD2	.	TGTGCCAGCAGTTCTAGCCGAATACTAGCGGGAGGGCCTAGCGAGCAGTACTTC	CASSSSRILAGGPSEQYF
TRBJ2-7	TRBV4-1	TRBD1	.	TGCGCCAGCAGCCAAGATGTCGGGGACAGGGGAAGTCCGCAGTACTTC	CASSQDVGDRGSPQYF
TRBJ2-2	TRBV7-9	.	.	TGTGCCAGCAGCTTAGGCAAGAACACCGGGGAGCTGTTTTTT	CASSLGKNTGELFF
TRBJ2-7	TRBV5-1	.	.	TGCGCCAGCAGCTTTGGTCCGGTACCCTACGAGCAGTACTTC	CASSFGPVPYEQYF
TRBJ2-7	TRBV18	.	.	TGTGCCAGCTCACCCGGGTCTTACGAGCAGTACTTC	CASSPGSYEQYF
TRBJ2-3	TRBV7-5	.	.	TGTGTCAGAAGCTTAGACGGGGGACTCCCTACCGGAGATACGCAGTATTTT	CVRSLDGGLPTGDTQYF
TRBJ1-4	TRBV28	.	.	TGTGCCAGCAGGTGGCGGAGGGGGGTTCGTGAAAAACTGTTTTTT	CASRWRRGVREKLFF
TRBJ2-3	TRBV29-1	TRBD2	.	TGCAGCGTGACGACTAGCGGAGCTAGCACAGATACGCAGTATTTT	CSVTTSGASTDTQYF
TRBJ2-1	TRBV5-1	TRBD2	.	TGCGCCAGCAGCTCGGGACTAGCGGAAAATGAGCAGTTCTTC	CASSSGLAENEQFF
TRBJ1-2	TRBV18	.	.	TGTGCCAGCTCACCCACCCTCGGACACCTCTATGGCTACACCTTC	CASSPTLGHLYGYTF
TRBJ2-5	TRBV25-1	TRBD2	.	TGTGCCAGCAGTGCCGGACTAGCGGGAGTAGGAGAGACCCAGTACTTC	CASSAGLAGVGETQYF
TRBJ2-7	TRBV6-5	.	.	TGTGCCAGCAGTTACTCGTGGGGACCCACATACGAGCAGTACTTC	CASSYSWGPTYEQYF
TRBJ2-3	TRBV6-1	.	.	TGTGCCAGCAGTGAAGCGGGAGCGACGGATACGCAGTATTTT	CASSEAGATDTQYF
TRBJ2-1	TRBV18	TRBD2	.	TGTGCCAGCTCACAACTAAGGACTAGCGGGATCAATGAGCAGTTCTTC	CASSQLRTSGINEQFF
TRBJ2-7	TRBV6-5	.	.	TGTGCCAGCAGTTACTCTTACAGAAACTACGAGCAGTACTTC	CASSYSYRNYEQYF
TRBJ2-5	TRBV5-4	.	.	TGTGCCAGCAGCCAGGGGCAGCGGAACCAAGAGACCCAGTACTTC	CASSQGQRNQETQYF
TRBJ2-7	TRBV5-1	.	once	TGCGCCAGCAGCTTGATGTCCGGGCGGCGGGAACCCTCCTACGAGCAGTACTTC	CASSLMSGRREPSYEQYF
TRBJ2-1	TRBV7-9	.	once	TGTGCCAGCAGCCGACCGGGTCGTTCCGAGCAGTTCTTC	CASSRPGRSEQFF
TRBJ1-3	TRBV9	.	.	TGTGCCAGCAGCGTTGGCCTCGACAGTTTCTCTGGAAACACCATATATTTT	CASSVGLDSFSGNTIYF
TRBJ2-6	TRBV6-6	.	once	TGTGCCAGCAGTAACAGGGATGCAGGGGCCAACGTCCTGACTTTC	CASSNRDAGANVLTF
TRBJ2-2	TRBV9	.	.	TGTGCCAGCAGCGTAGATCGGTACACCGGGGAGCTGTTTTTT	CASSVDRYTGELFF
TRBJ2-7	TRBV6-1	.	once	TGTGCCAGCAGGGGCGGACATATCAGCTCCTACGAGCAGTACTTC	CASRGGHISSYEQYF
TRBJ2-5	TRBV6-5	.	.	TGTGCCACTAGAGGGAGTGGGTCGGAGACCCAGTACTTC	CATRGSGSETQYF
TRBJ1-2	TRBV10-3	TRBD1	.	TGTGCCATCAGCGATCAGGGGGTGGCTAACTATGGCTACACCTTC	CAISDQGVANYGYTF
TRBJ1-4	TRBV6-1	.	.	TGTGCCAGCAGTGAGATCCCAGGGGAAGCACTGTTTTTT	CASSEIPGEALFF
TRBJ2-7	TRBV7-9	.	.	TGTGCCAGCAGCCCAAGACCCCAGGTTAACGAGCAGTACTTC	CASSPRPQVNEQYF
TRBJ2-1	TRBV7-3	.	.	TGTGCCAGCAGCTTACGGTGGAGAGCATCATACAATGAGCAGTTCTTC	CASSLRWRASYNEQFF